Listed below are T cell receptor beta chains from one sample, sequenced in a study of OX40 agonist ivuxolimab in advanced cancers. Repertoires were generated with immunoSEQ multiplex PCR, while TCRdb's copy carries only in-frame clones and drops some. Among about 77,000 clones listed, over 75% were seen once. The starting material was CD4+ or CD8+ T cells sorted from blood, obtained in a trial of the OX40 agonist ivuxolimab. The receptor set was obtained from an adult with an advanced solid tumor such as melanoma, head and neck, liver or kidney cancer. Each CDR3 is given without its conserved first and last residue.

cdr3_length	v_call	cdr3_aa
10	TRBV7-2	AIRTGASEAF
14	TRBV5-1	ASRGPQIRDQETQY
16	TRBV14	ASSQDPFGTEFFDEQF
13	TRBV6-1	ASSSGTGLQETQY
12	TRBV15	ATSRGDRGREQY
11	TRBV18	ASSPLFASEAF
12	TRBV7-2	ASTEGPAQYGYT
11	TRBV29-1	SVGTGQAWEQY
12	TRBV30	AWSVLRGNTEAF
10	TRBV2	ASSETGGEQY
13	TRBV6-5	ASRPTGGLYYGYT
12	TRBV5-1	ASSSTGLDTEAF
13	TRBV27	ASSSLVLSNTEAF
15	TRBV15	ATSTGNRGLKNEKLF
16	TRBV19	ASSIRSTGGGRNTEAF
14	TRBV11-2	ASRQPLGGATDTQY
14	TRBV28	ASSLPGQGSSYEQY
12	TRBV5-4	ASSLNPRQETQY
10	TRBV7-6	ASSLAGQPQH
11	TRBV18	ASSPAGNQPQH
12	TRBV6-5	AIYPRWGTDTQY
13	TRBV7-2	ASSLGTGGGEKLF
13	TRBV6-1	ASSPRQGKSYEQY
11	TRBV4-1	ASSRGAGNTIY
12	TRBV5-1	ASSLDLSNEKLF
12	TRBV27	ASSGLHRTDTQY
13	TRBV7-8	ASSPLPTENTEAF
11	TRBV5-1	ASSLDGVYEQY
12	TRBV30	AWSTGVGNYGYT
16	TRBV7-9	ASSVWTSGRTLPDTQY
12	TRBV29-1	SLRGAEMNTEAF
13	TRBV5-5	ASSNEGISGNTIY
13	TRBV6-1	ASRGSLRGNQPQH
13	TRBV6-1	ASSENRLPGDEQF
12	TRBV19	ASSERSPGYEQY
14	TRBV11-2	ASSFPSAGRYNEQF
15	TRBV19	ASSIVGTSGGPYEQY
14	TRBV5-1	ASSLEGRTSANEQY
12	TRBV29-1	SAQPTGVNQPQH
9	TRBV18	ASSPAETQY
13	TRBV6-5	ASRGVGAGNTEAF
13	TRBV19	ASSNVGQGFQPQH
11	TRBV28	ASSLGQLYEQY
16	TRBV7-2	ASSLAWRGGKGSYEQY
16	TRBV5-6	ASSAKFYPGQSHYEQY
11	TRBV6-1	ASSRQGASEAF
9	TRBV7-5	VRSSRTEAF
12	TRBV5-6	ASSLGQYTDTQY
10	TRBV5-4	ASSLDEGEVF
12	TRBV28	ASSLPTDYQPQH
14	TRBV5-6	ASSLLPGTPQETQY
12	TRBV5-4	ASSIQDSGYGYT
11	TRBV6-1	ASSGTGTNEQY
10	TRBV14	ASGLGALVQY
13	TRBV5-8	ASSSGVRSNQPQH